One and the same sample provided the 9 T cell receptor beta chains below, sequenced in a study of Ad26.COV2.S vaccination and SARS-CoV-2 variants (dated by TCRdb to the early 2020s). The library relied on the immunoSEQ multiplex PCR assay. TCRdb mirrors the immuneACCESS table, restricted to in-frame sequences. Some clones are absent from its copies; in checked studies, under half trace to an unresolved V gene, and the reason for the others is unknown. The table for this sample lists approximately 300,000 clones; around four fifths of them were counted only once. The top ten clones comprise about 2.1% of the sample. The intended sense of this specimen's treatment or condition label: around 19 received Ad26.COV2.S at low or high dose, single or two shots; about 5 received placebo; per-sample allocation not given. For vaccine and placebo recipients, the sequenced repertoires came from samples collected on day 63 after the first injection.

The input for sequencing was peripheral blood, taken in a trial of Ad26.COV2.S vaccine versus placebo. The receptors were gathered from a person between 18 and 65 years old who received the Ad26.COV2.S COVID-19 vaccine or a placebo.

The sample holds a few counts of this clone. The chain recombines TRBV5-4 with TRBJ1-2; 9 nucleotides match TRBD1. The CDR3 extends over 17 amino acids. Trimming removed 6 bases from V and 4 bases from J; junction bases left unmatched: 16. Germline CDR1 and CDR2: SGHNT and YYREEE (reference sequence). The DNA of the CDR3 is TGTGCCAGCACACAGGGGGACAGGGTTGTGGGAGGCTATGGCTACACCTTC. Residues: CASTQGDRVVGGYGYTF.

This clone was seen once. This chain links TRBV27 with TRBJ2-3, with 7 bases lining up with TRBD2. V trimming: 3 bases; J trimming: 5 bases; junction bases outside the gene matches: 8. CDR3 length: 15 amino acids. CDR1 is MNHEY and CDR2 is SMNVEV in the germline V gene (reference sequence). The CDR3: CASSLSGVLLDTQYF. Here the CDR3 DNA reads TGTGCCAGCAGTTTGAGCGGGGTTTTATTAGATACGCAGTATTTT.

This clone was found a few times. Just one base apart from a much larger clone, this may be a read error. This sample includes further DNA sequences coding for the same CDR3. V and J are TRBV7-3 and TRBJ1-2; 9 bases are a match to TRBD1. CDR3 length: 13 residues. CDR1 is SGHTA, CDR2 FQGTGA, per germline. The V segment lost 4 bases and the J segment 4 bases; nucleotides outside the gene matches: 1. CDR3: CASSSGQGYGYTF. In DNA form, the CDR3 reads TGTGCCAGCAGCTCGGGACAGGGCTATGGCTACACCTTC.

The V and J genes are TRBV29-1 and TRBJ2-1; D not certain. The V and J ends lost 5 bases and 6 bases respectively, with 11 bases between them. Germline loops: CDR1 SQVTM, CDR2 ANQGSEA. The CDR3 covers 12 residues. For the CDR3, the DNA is TGCAGCGTTTCCGGCGCCGTCAATGAGCAGTTCTTC. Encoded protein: CSVSGAVNEQFF.

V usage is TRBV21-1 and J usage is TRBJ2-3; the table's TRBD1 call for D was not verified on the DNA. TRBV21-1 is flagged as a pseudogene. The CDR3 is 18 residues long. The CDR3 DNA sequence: TGTGCCAGCAGCTGGGACAGGGGAAGTCACCTACTCACAGATACGCAGTATTTT. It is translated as CASSWDRGSHLLTDTQYF.

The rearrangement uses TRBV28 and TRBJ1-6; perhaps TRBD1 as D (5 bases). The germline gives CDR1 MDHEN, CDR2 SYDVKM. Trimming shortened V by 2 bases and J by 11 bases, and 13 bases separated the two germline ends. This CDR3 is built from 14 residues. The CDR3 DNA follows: TGTGCCAGCAGTTTACGGGGGGGTAGTGCACCCCTCCACTTT. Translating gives CASSLRGGSAPLHF. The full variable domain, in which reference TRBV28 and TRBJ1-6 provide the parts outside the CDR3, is DVKVTQSSRYLVKRTGEKVFLECVQDMDHENMFWYRQDPGLGLRLIYFSYDVKMKEKGDIPEGYSVSREKKERFSLILESASTNQTSMYLCASSLRGGSAPLHFGNGTRLTVT.

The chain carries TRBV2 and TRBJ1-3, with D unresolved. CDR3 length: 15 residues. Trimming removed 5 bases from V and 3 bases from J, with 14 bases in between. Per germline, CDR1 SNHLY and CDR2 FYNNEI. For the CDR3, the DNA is TGTGCCAGCAGTCTGGGCAGCCGAAATGGAAACACCATATATTTT. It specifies CASSLGSRNGNTIYF.

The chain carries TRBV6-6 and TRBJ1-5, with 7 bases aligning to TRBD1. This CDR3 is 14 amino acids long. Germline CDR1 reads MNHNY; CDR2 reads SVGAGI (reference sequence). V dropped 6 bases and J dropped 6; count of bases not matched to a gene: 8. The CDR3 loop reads CASSPTGWGQPQHF. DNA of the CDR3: TGTGCCAGCAGCCCGACAGGGTGGGGTCAGCCCCAGCATTTT.

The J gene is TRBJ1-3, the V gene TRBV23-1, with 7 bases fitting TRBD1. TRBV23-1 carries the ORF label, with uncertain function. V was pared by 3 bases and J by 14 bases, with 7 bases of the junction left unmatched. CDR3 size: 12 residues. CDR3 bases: TGCGCCAGCAGTCATAAGACAGGGAGTTTATATTTT. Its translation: CASSHKTGSLYF.